This TCR beta chain appears in the sequencing data of a study of cytomegalovirus exposure and HLA in healthy donors. Concerning this clone itself: What it recognizes is unknown.

Findings and caveats of the study: In vitro checks showed that a few CMV-associated chains really do target CMV antigens.

The primer mix had 60 Vbeta and 13 Jbeta primers. Sequenced by immunoSEQ multiplex PCR; TCRdb stores in-frame clones only, minus some. Of roughly 110,000 clones listed, just over 70% are singletons. Germline loops: CDR1 SGHAT, CDR2 FQNNGV. Trimming took 1 base from V and 2 from J; bases not matched to a gene: 4. The CDR3 covers 16 residues. This TCR was sampled from a boy aged 5-17 years in good health and CMV-seronegative. Sequencing was performed on PBMCs. V gene TRBV11-2 combines with J gene TRBJ1-1; 10 nucleotides line up with TRBD1. CDR3 bases: TGTGCCAGCAGCTTAGGACAGGGGGCCTCAAACACTGAAGCTTTCTTT. Translation gives CASSLGQGASNTEAFF.